The 31 T cell receptor beta chains reported below all come from one sample, sequenced in a study of T cell repertoires in cytomegalovirus infection. One entry per CDR3 protein, called by TCRdb with MiXCR from the reads. The sample lists about 830,000 distinct CDR3 sequences, around a third seen once, with 9.5% to 15% in the top ten. Their antigen targets remain unknown. The sequencing here drew on cultured CD8+ T cells from PBMCs, taken from culture after CMV antigen stimulation. The receptors originated from a human donor in good health (CMV status not recorded). Some clones in this sample may be carry-over from other donors' samples.

The CDR3 sequence is CASKQGYYGYTF. The DNA for the CDR3 is TGTGCCAGCAAGCAGGGATACTATGGCTACACCTTC. This rearrangement joins TRBV9 to TRBJ1-2, with a possible D match to TRBD1 (5 bases). V was shortened by 6 bases and J by 3 bases, with 9 bases between the two germline ends. Germline V CDR1 and CDR2: SGDLS, YYNGEE. This CDR3 region has 12 residues. The full variable domain, completed using reference TRBV9 and TRBJ1-2, is DSGVTQTPKHLITATGQRVTLRCSPRSGDLSVYWYQQSLDQGLQFLIQYYNGEERAKGNILERFSAQQFPDLHSELNLSSLELGDSALYFCASKQGYYGYTFGSGTRLTVV.

This clonotype has a handful of counts. The J gene is TRBJ2-1, the V gene TRBV7-9; TRBD2 agrees at 9 bases. The length of the CDR3 is 14 residues. Germline assignment: CDR1 SEHNR and CDR2 FQNEAQ (reference sequence). V was pared by 4 bases and J by 9 bases, with 7 bases of the junction left unmatched. The CDR3 here is CASSSPGLAVEQFF. The CDR3, as DNA: TGTGCCAGCAGCTCTCCGGGACTAGCAGTTGAGCAGTTCTTC. The variable domain in full, with the rest retrieved from reference TRBV7-9 and TRBJ2-1, is DTGVSQNPRHKITKRGQNVTFRCDPISEHNRLYWYRQTLGQGPEFLTYFQNEAQLEKSRLLSDRFSAERPKGSFSTLEIQRTEQGDSAMYLCASSSPGLAVEQFFGPGTRLTVL.

This clonotype came up a few times. This chain connects TRBV19 to TRBJ2-1; D remains ambiguous. Trimming left V 5 bases short and J 9 bases short, with 14 bases between. The germline V gene encodes CDR1 LNHDA and CDR2 SQIVND (reference sequence). The CDR3 has 13 amino acids. The DNA for the CDR3 is TGTGCCAGTAGTCCAACCCCGATGGGTGAGCAGTTCTTC. Translated: CASSPTPMGEQFF.

The V call is TRBV12-3 or TRBV12-4, the J call TRBJ1-4; 8 bases map to TRBD1. The CDR3 has 13 amino acids. V trimming: 6 bases; J trimming: 6 bases; junction bases outside the gene matches: 3. The DNA for the CDR3 is TGTGCCAGCAGCCAGGGGGCCGATGAAAAACTGTTTTTT. It specifies CASSQGADEKLFF.

Notes on this clonotype: One junction end does not reproduce the germline sequence, and a read error may be involved. The chain carries TRBV10-3 and TRBJ1-5, with D possibly being TRBD1 (5 bases). CDR3 size: 16 residues. The germline V gene has CDR1 ENHRY and CDR2 SYGVKD. As DNA, the CDR3 is TGTGTCATCGGAGCGGGACCGGAGTCATCAAATCAGGCCCAGCATTTT. Translating gives CVIGAGPESSNQAQHF.

This clonotype was recorded once. The chain has TRBV27 and TRBJ1-1; tentatively, D is TRBD1 (5 bases). Trimming removed 5 bases at V and 1 base at J, with 20 bases between. The CDR3 loop spans 17 amino acids. Per the germline V gene, CDR1 is MNHEY and CDR2 is SMNVEV (reference sequence). The CDR3 DNA reads TGTGCCAGCAGTCCCAATTGGGGGTATGGAGGGAACACTGAAGCTTTCTTT. Amino acids: CASSPNWGYGGNTEAFF.

The chain is built from TRBV5-8 and TRBJ1-1; D is undetermined. The CDR3 sequence is 15 residues long. Trimming took off 0 bases at V and 3 bases at J, with 12 bases between the two ends. The V gene's germline CDR1 is SGHTS and CDR2 YDEGEE. The CDR3 DNA follows: TGTGCCAGCAGCTTGGAATACGGTCCCGACACTGAAGCTTTCTTT. It translates to CASSLEYGPDTEAFF.

This sequence joins TRBV7-6 and TRBJ1-1, with D maybe TRBD1 (6 bases). The germline V gene encodes CDR1 SGHVS and CDR2 FNYEAQ. The CDR3 has 13 residues. Trimming shortened V by 5 bases and J by 5 bases, and 12 bases separated the two germline ends. DNA for the CDR3: TGTGCCAGCAGCAGGGGGTTGTGGACTGAAGCTTTCTTT. This gives the protein CASSRGLWTEAFF.

This clonotype was found a few times. This chain joins TRBV27 and TRBJ1-2; the match to TRBD1 covers 8 bases. The CDR3 has 14 amino acids. The V gene's germline CDR1 is MNHEY and CDR2 SMNVEV (reference sequence). J gave up 4 bases and V 5 bases, and 6 bases lay outside the gene matches. CDR3 sequence (DNA): TGTGCCAGCAGTACCTCAGGGGGCATCTATGGCTACACCTTC. As protein: CASSTSGGIYGYTF.

The chain links TRBV27 to TRBJ1-1, with no clear D. Germline-derived CDR1 and CDR2 are MNHEY and SMNVEV (reference sequence). There are 14 residues in the CDR3. Deletions cut 5 bases from V and 6 bases from J, with 16 bases between. The CDR3, as DNA: TGTGCCAGCAGTAATAACCCCCGAGTGGCTGAAGCTTTCTTT. Protein sequence: CASSNNPRVAEAFF.

Ten or more counts support this clonotype. This chain connects TRBV6-1 to TRBJ2-7; D is unresolved. Trimming took off 1 base at V and 0 bases at J, with 10 bases between the two ends. Per germline, CDR1 MNHNS and CDR2 SASEGT. The CDR3 contains 15 residues. CDR3 coding DNA: TGTGCCAGCAGTGAAGGGACCTTATTCTCCTACGAGCAGTACTTC. Protein product: CASSEGTLFSYEQYF.

DNA of the CDR3: TGCAGCGTTGATGACGGCCTCTATGGCTACACCTTC. This sequence encodes CSVDDGLYGYTF. V gene TRBV29-1 combines with J gene TRBJ1-2; D remains ambiguous. CDR1 SQVTM and CDR2 ANQGSEA come from the germline V gene. V lost 3 bases and J 4 bases, leaving 9 bases between the germline ends. CDR3 length equals 12 residues.

V and J are TRBV7-9 and TRBJ2-7, with TRBD1 matching over 7 bases. Germline V gene sequence: CDR1 SEHNR, CDR2 FQNEAQ (reference sequence). The CDR3 consists of 16 residues. J was trimmed by 2 bases and V by 1 base; bases with no gene match: 8. The CDR3 protein is CASSLVDRTTTYEQYF. In DNA, the CDR3 is TGTGCCAGCAGCTTAGTGGACAGGACAACCACCTACGAGCAGTACTTC.

This clonotype was counted many times. The chain couples TRBV7-8 to TRBJ2-5; no clear D gene. V lost 6 bases and J lost 2, with 13 bases in between. CDR1 is SGHVS, CDR2 FQNEAQ, per germline. This CDR3 has 14 residues. The CDR3 spells CASSYSVGQETQYF. In DNA, the CDR3 is TGTGCCAGCAGTTATTCCGTAGGTCAAGAGACCCAGTACTTC.

J is TRBJ2-5 and V is TRBV6-5; 7 bases align to TRBD2. The CDR3 loop spans 15 amino acids. The germline CDR1 and CDR2 sequences are MNHEY and SVGAGI. Trimming took 2 bases from V and 0 from J; bases not matched to a gene: 3. The CDR3 sequence is CASSYDLADQETQYF. For the CDR3, the DNA is TGTGCCAGCAGTTACGACCTAGCGGACCAAGAGACCCAGTACTTC.

This clonotype was observed a few times. V and J are TRBV28 and TRBJ1-5; no clear D. The CDR3 runs 13 residues. Trimming took 7 bases from V and 5 from J, leaving 12 bases between them. Germline CDR1 reads MDHEN; CDR2 reads SYDVKM. The CDR3 DNA reads as TGTGCCAGCATGAATCCTTATTATCAGCCCCAGCATTTT. It is translated as CASMNPYYQPQHF. Based on the CDR3 plus reference TRBV28 and TRBJ1-5, the full variable domain is DVKVTQSSRYLVKRTGEKVFLECVQDMDHENMFWYRQDPGLGLRLIYFSYDVKMKEKGDIPEGYSVSREKKERFSLILESASTNQTSMYLCASMNPYYQPQHFGDGTRLSIL.

This clonotype was counted between two and nine times. V and J are TRBV12-3 or TRBV12-4 and TRBJ2-4, with 7 bases lining up with TRBD1. The CDR3 is 14 amino acids. After removal of 6 bases from V and 1 base from J, the junction contained 3 bases not matched to a gene. CDR3 DNA: TGTGCCAGCAGCGACAGGGAGGCCAAAAACATTCAGTACTTC. It translates to CASSDREAKNIQYF.

The chain uses TRBV7-9 and TRBJ1-2, with TRBD1 identical over 7 bases. The CDR3 is 15 residues long. Germline V CDR1 and CDR2: SEHNR, FQNEAQ (reference sequence). The V segment lost 6 bases and the J segment 7 bases; nucleotides outside the gene matches: 14. This CDR3 is CASRVQGTLDAGYTF. In DNA form, the CDR3 reads TGTGCCAGCAGGGTACAGGGGACCCTAGATGCTGGCTACACCTTC. The entire variable domain, with the rest obtained from reference TRBV7-9 and TRBJ1-2, is as follows: DTGVSQNPRHKITKRGQNVTFRCDPISEHNRLYWYRQTLGQGPEFLTYFQNEAQLEKSRLLSDRFSAERPKGSFSTLEIQRTEQGDSAMYLCASRVQGTLDAGYTFGSGTRLTVV.

The chain uses TRBV29-1 and TRBJ2-1, with D possibly being TRBD2 (5 bases). CDR3 length: 13 amino acids. The germline V gene has CDR1 SQVTM and CDR2 ANQGSEA. Deletions cut 2 bases from V and 8 bases from J, with 13 bases between. CDR3 nucleotides: TGCAGCGTTGAAACTTGGACTGGGGATGAGCAGTTCTTC. This gives the protein CSVETWTGDEQFF.

This rearrangement joins TRBV6-1 to TRBJ2-5, with D tentatively TRBD1 or TRBD2 (7 bases each). Germline CDR1 and CDR2: MNHNS and SASEGT. The germline V and J ends were trimmed by 0 bases and 4 bases, with 18 bases remaining between them. This CDR3 is 17 amino acids long. This CDR3 is CASSEALDRVAGETQYF. Here the CDR3 DNA reads TGTGCCAGCAGTGAAGCGCTCGACAGGGTAGCGGGAGAGACCCAGTACTTC.

This clonotype was picked up a small number of times. This chain joins TRBV4-1 and TRBJ1-4, with 9 bases that match TRBD1. The V gene's germline CDR1 is MGHRA and CDR2 YSYEKL. This CDR3 comprises 15 residues. The junction had 9 bases not matched to a gene; V was cut back by 5 bases and J by 8 bases. CDR3 amino acids: CASSYPGQGEEKLFF. The CDR3 DNA reads as TGCGCCAGCAGCTACCCGGGACAGGGAGAGGAAAAACTGTTTTTT.

The CDR3, as DNA: TGTGCCAGCAGCTTGTTAGGGGTCTTCTACGAGCAGTACTTC. Amino acids: CASSLLGVFYEQYF. The J gene is TRBJ2-7, the V gene TRBV11-2, with D perhaps matching TRBD1 (5 bases). V was shortened by 3 bases and J by 3 bases, with 12 bases between the two germline ends. This CDR3 spans 14 amino acids. In germline, CDR1 is SGHAT, CDR2 FQNNGV.

The chain links TRBV27 to TRBJ2-7, with D perhaps TRBD2 (5 bases). Germline lookup yields CDR1 MNHEY and CDR2 SMNVEV (reference sequence). V was shortened by 0 bases and J by 3 bases, with 12 bases between the two germline ends. The CDR3 is 15 amino acids. The CDR3 spells CASSLSTGLGYEQYF. CDR3 in DNA: TGTGCCAGCAGTTTATCGACGGGGTTAGGCTACGAGCAGTACTTC.

The chain uses TRBV20-1 and TRBJ2-7; tentatively, D is TRBD1 (6 bases). The CDR3 covers 14 residues. Germline assignment: CDR1 DFQATT and CDR2 SNEGSKA (reference sequence). The germline V and J ends were trimmed by 6 bases and 0 bases, with 15 bases remaining between them. The CDR3 coding sequence is TGCAGTGCGCCCCCAGGGGCCGGCTCCTACGAGCAGTACTTC. It encodes CSAPPGAGSYEQYF.

The rearrangement links TRBV2 to TRBJ2-2, with 10 bases lining up with TRBD2. From germline, CDR1 is SNHLY and CDR2 FYNNEI. The CDR3 extends over 19 amino acids. V trimming: 4 bases; J trimming: 0 bases; junction bases outside the gene matches: 11. The CDR3 DNA follows: TGTGCCAGCAGTGCATCCCCGGGACTAGCGACCGCGAACACCGGGGAGCTGTTTTTT. This translates into CASSASPGLATANTGELFF.

A few counts support this clonotype. The chain joins TRBV6-1 to TRBJ2-1; 16 nucleotides line up with TRBD2. V trimming: 3 bases; J trimming: 7 bases; junction bases outside the gene matches: 12. The CDR3 is 19 amino acids. CDR1 and CDR2 from the germline V gene are MNHNS and SASEGT. CDR3 DNA sequence: TGTGCCAGCAGTGAGAATCCCGGGACTAGCGGGGGGGCCAGAAATGAGCAGTTCTTC. Encoded protein: CASSENPGTSGGARNEQFF.

The chain couples TRBV7-9 to TRBJ2-1; D call uncertain. This CDR3 contains 14 residues. Trimming cost V 5 bases and J 2 bases, with 10 bases left between them. From germline, CDR1 is SEHNR and CDR2 FQNEAQ (reference sequence). CDR3 DNA sequence: TGTGCCAGCAGCCATATCAACACCTACAATGAGCAGTTCTTC. Translation gives CASSHINTYNEQFF.

At least ten counts were recorded for this clonotype. The chain's CDR3 is CASSIRRGGPETQYF. DNA of the CDR3: TGTGCCAGCAGCATTCGTCGGGGTGGACCAGAGACCCAGTACTTC. The gene calls are TRBV7-6 and TRBJ2-5; D might be TRBD2 (5 bases). The CDR3 has 15 amino acids. Trimming took off 5 bases at V and 4 bases at J, with 17 bases between the two ends. Looked up from germline, CDR1 is SGHVS and CDR2 is FNYEAQ.

The rearrangement links TRBV2 to TRBJ2-7; unclear D gene. The CDR3 covers 13 residues. Germline lookup yields CDR1 SNHLY and CDR2 FYNNEI. V dropped 4 bases and J dropped 1 base, with 8 bases sitting between them. CDR3 nucleotide sequence: TGTGCCAGCAGTGGTACCCCATCCTACGAGCAGTACGTC. Protein: CASSGTPSYEQYV.

This clonotype was detected a few times. The chain couples TRBV19 to TRBJ2-2; D may be TRBD1 (6 bases). V lost 3 bases to trimming and J lost 6 bases, with 20 bases between them. The CDR3 length is 17 residues. CDR1 is LNHDA and CDR2 is SQIVND in the germline V gene (reference sequence). The CDR3 DNA sequence: TGTGCCAGTAGTATCTCCGCTCTCCAGGGGATTGCCGGGGAGCTGTTTTTT. It encodes CASSISALQGIAGELFF.

This chain joins TRBV27 and TRBJ2-5, with 13 nucleotides matching TRBD2. The CDR3 is 18 residues long. V gave up 0 bases and J gave up 4 bases; unmatched junction bases: 8. The V gene's germline CDR1 is MNHEY and CDR2 SMNVEV (reference sequence). Here the CDR3 reads CASSLSGLAGDYGETQYF. Here the CDR3 DNA reads TGTGCCAGCAGTTTATCCGGACTAGCGGGGGACTATGGAGAGACCCAGTACTTC.